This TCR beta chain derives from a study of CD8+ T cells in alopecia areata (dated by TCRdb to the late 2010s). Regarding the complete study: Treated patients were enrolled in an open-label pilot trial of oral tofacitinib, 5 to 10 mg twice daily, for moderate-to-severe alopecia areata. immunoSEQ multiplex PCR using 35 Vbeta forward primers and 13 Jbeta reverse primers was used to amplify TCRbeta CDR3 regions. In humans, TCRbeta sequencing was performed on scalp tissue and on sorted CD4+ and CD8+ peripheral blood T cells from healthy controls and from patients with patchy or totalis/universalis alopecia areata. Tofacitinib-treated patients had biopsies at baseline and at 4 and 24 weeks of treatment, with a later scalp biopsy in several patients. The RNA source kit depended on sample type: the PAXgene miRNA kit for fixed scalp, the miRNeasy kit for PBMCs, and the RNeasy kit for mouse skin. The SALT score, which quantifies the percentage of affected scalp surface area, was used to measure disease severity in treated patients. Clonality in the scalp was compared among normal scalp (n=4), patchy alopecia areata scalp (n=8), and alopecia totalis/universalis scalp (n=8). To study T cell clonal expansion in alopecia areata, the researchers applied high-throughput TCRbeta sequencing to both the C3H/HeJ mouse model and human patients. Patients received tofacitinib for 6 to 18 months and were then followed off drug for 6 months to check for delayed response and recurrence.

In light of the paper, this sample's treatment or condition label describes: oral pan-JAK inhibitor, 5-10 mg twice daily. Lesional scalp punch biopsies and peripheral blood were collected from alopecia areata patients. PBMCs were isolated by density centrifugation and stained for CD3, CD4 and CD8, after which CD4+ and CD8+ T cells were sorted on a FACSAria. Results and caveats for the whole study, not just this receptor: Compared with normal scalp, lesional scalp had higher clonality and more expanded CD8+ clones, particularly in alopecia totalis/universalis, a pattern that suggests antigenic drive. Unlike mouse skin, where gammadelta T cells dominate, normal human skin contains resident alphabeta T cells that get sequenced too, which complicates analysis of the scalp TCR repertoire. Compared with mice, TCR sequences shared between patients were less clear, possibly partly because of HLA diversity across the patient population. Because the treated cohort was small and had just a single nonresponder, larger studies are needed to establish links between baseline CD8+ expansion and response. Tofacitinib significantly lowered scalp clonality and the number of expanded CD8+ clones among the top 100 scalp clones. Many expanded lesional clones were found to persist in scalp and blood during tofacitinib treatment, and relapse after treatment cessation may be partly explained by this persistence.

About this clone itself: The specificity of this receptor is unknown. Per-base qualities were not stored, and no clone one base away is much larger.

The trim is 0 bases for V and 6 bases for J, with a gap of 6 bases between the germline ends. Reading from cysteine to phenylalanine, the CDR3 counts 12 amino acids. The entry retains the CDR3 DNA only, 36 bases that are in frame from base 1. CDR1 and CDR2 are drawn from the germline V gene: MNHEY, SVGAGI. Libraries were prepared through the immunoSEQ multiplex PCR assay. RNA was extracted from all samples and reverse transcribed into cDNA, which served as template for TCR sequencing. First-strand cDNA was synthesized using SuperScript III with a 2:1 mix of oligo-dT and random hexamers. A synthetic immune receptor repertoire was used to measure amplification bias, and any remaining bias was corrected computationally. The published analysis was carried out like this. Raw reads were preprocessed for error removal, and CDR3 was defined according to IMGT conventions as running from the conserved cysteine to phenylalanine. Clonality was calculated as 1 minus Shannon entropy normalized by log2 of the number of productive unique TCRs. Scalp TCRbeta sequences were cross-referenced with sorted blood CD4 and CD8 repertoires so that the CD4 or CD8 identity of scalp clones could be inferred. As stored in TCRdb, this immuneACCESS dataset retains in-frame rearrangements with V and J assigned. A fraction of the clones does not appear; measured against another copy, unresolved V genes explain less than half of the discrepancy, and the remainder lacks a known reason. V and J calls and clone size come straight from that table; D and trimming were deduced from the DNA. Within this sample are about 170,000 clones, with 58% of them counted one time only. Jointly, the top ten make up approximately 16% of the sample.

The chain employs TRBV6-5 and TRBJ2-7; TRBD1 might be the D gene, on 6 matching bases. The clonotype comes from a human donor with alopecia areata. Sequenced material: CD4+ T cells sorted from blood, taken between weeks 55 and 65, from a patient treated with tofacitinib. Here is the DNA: TGTGCCAGCAGTTACTCAGGGGGCGAGCAGTACTTC. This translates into CASSYSGGEQYF.